The following is a TCR beta chain sequence with its context. Both 60 Vbeta primers and 13 Jbeta primers went into the PCR. Libraries were prepared by immunoSEQ multiplex PCR; TCRdb keeps only in-frame clonotypes and omits some of them. The table records 120,000 or so clones, around 75% of them present only once. The data belong to a study of cytomegalovirus exposure and HLA in healthy donors. Whole-study context: A previous analysis identified 95 million to 140 million unique TCR beta sequences derived from 180 million or so T cells.

Germline loops: CDR1 SGHNT, CDR2 YENEEA. Trimming took 3 bases from V and 4 from J; bases not matched to a gene: 3. This CDR3 has 14 residues. Input material: PBMCs. This clonotype was obtained from a woman aged 45 to 65 in good health and CMV-seropositive. The chain links TRBV11-3 to TRBJ2-1; 7 bases align to TRBD1. CDR3 region: CASSFGQEYNEQFF. The DNA for the CDR3 is TGTGCCAGCAGCTTTGGACAGGAATACAATGAGCAGTTCTTC. Drawing the rest from reference TRBV11-3 and TRBJ2-1, the complete variable domain is EAGVVQSPRYKIIEKKQPVAFWCNPISGHNTLYWYLQNLGQGPELLIRYENEEAVDDSQLPKDRFSAERLKGVDSTLKIQPAELGDSAVYLCASSFGQEYNEQFFGPGTRLTVL.